Listed here are 5 T cell receptor beta chains from one sample, sequenced in a study of T-cell reconstitution after alpha-beta-depleted transplantation in children. Preparation of the TCRbeta library used unique molecular identifiers. Each CDR3 protein gets one entry after TCRdb re-called the PCR reads with MiXCR. The sample contains 600,000 or so distinct CDR3 sequences, about 21% of which appear only once. The sequencing here drew on PBMCs, mostly from graft donor cells, taken 360 days after TCRalphabeta/CD19-depleted stem cell transplant. The receptor set was obtained from a boy younger than two who had a stem cell transplant for acute myeloid leukemia, so the T cells may come from the graft donor.

This chain links TRBV6-1 with TRBJ1-1; D uncertain. CDR1 is MNHNS, CDR2 SASEGT, per germline. The CDR3 totals 13 residues. V was pared by 7 bases and J by 1 base, with 10 bases between. The CDR3 nucleotides read TGTGCCAGCATCGTAGACAAGAACACTGAAGCTTTCTTT. This encodes CASIVDKNTEAFF.

This clonotype was counted between two and nine times. This chain connects TRBV20-1 to TRBJ2-1; 7 bases align to TRBD2. This CDR3 is built from 12 residues. V gave up 5 bases and J gave up 8 bases; unmatched junction bases: 6. The V gene's germline CDR1 is DFQATT and CDR2 SNEGSKA (reference sequence). CDR3 loop: CSALGLIDEQFF. CDR3 sequence (DNA): TGCAGTGCTCTGGGACTAATTGATGAGCAGTTCTTC.

This clonotype was counted at least ten times. The genes are TRBV18 and TRBJ2-2; 8 bases are a match to TRBD2. The germline CDR1 and CDR2 sequences are KGHSH and LQKENI. J lost 1 base, V lost 5 bases, and 3 bases had no gene match. There are 15 residues in the CDR3. The CDR3: CASSAGLENTGELFF. CDR3 bases: TGTGCCAGCTCAGCGGGACTAGAGAACACCGGGGAGCTGTTTTTT.

Regarding this clonotype: Given a much more abundant clone one base away, this may be a read error. The chain joins TRBV24-1 to TRBJ2-1; D call uncertain. Trimming took 5 bases from V and 0 from J, leaving 4 bases between them. From germline, CDR1 is KGHDR and CDR2 SFDVKD. The CDR3 consists of 13 residues. CDR3 DNA: TGTGCCACCAGTGGTAGCTCCTACAATGAGCAGTTCTTC. This gives the protein CATSGSSYNEQFF.

This clonotype was seen more than once but under ten times. The chain recombines TRBV30 with TRBJ1-3; no firm D call. V was cut by 4 bases and J by 0 bases, with 7 bases left in between. Germline-derived CDR1 and CDR2 are GTSNPN and SVGIG (reference sequence). The CDR3 contains 13 residues. Here the CDR3 DNA reads TGTGCCTGGACGGTGGACTCTGGAAACACCATATATTTT. Translated: CAWTVDSGNTIYF.